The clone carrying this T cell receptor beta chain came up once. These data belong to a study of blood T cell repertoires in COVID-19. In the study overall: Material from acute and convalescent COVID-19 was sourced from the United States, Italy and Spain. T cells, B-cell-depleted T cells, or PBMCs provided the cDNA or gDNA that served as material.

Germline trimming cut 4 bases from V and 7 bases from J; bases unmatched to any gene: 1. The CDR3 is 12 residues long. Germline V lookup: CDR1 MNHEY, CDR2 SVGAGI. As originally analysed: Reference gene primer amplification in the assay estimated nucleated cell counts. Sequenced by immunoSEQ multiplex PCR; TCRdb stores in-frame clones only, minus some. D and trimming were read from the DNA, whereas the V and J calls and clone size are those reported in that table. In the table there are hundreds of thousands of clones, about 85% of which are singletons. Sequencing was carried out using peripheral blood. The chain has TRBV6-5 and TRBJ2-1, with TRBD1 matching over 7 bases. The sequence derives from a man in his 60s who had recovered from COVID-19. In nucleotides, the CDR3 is TGTGCCAGCAGTTTGACAGGGAATGAGCAGTTCTTC. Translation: CASSLTGNEQFF.